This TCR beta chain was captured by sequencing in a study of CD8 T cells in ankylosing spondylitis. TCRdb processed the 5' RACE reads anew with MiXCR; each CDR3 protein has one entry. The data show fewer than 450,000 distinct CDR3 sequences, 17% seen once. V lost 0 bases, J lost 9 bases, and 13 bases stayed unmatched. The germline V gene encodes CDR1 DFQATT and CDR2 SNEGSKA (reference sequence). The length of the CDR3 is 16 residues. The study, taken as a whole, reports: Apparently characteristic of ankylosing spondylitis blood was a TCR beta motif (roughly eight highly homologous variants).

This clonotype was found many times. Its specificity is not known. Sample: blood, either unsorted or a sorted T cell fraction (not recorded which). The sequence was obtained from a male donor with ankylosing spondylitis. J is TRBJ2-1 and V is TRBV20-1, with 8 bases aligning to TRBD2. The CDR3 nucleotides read TGCAGTGCTAGAGATAGCGGGGCTCGAGGTCGGAGTGAGCAGTTCTTC. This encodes CSARDSGARGRSEQFF.